The rows below give T cell receptor beta chains drawn from one sample of a study of T-cell memory formation after mild COVID-19. TCRdb reanalysed the 5' RACE reads using MiXCR and keeps one entry per CDR3 protein. The data hold 500,000 to 600,000 distinct CDR3 sequences, with approximately 19% observed a single time. The specimen was PBMCs or a T cell subset sorted from them (not recorded which). These receptors came from an adult woman who had mild COVID-19 (a few samples of this study predate the infection). Cell type and time point are not known. CDR3s include the opening cysteine and the closing phenylalanine or tryptophan. Fields, in order: clone size, V gene, J gene, D gene, CDR3 DNA, CDR3 protein. The D gene is left open where the match is weak. Some rows mark clone size as missing; the rest say once, few, many or name a class of expanded clone.

-	TRBV29-1	TRBJ2-1	-	TGCAGCGTTGTTGACAGTAGATCCTACAATGAGCAGTTCTTC	CSVVDSRSYNEQFF
-	TRBV6-6	TRBJ2-5	-	TGTGCCAGCAGTTTCGGGGCGTGGGAGACCCAGTACTTC	CASSFGAWETQYF
many	TRBV5-1	TRBJ2-3	-	TGCGCCAGCAGCTTCGGCGGCAAAACTAGCACAGATACGCAGTATTTT	CASSFGGKTSTDTQYF
few	TRBV25-1	TRBJ2-7	TRBD1	TGTGCCAGCAGTGAGACAGGGCTGTACGAGCAGTACTTC	CASSETGLYEQYF
few	TRBV2	TRBJ2-7	-	TGTGCCACCATTTTAGCACCCTACGAGCAGTACTTC	CATILAPYEQYF
-	TRBV12-3/TRBV12-4	TRBJ2-1	-	TGTGCCAGCAAGACGACTGGGGGGCCTAACAATGAGCAGTTCTTC	CASKTTGGPNNEQFF
-	TRBV4-1	TRBJ1-2	-	TGCGCCAGCAGCCAAGATGGAAAAGGGGGTCCTGGCTACACCTTC	CASSQDGKGGPGYTF
-	TRBV7-2	TRBJ2-2	TRBD2	TGTGCCAGCAGCTTATACGGACTAGCGGGGGGGAACACCGGGGAGCTGTTTTTT	CASSLYGLAGGNTGELFF
few	TRBV11-2	TRBJ1-6	-	TGTGCCAGCAGCTTAGCGGGGCCCGGGAACTCACCCCTCCACTTT	CASSLAGPGNSPLHF
few	TRBV5-6	TRBJ2-5	TRBD1	TGTGCCAGCAGCGGGACAGGGGCGCTGGGGGAGACCCAGTACTTC	CASSGTGALGETQYF
few	TRBV2	TRBJ2-7	-	TGTGCCAGCAGGGAGGGGACTCTAGACGAGCAGTACTTC	CASREGTLDEQYF
-	TRBV5-5	TRBJ2-7	-	TGTGCCAGCAGCTTGGCCGGGAAGAGCGAGCAGTACTTC	CASSLAGKSEQYF
-	TRBV24-1	TRBJ2-1	-	TGTGCCACCATCGGAGGTATCTACAATGAGCAGTTCTTC	CATIGGIYNEQFF
-	TRBV6-1	TRBJ1-1	TRBD1	TGTGCCAGCAGTGAAGCGCCTTGGACAGGGGGTCCTGAAGCTTTCTTT	CASSEAPWTGGPEAFF
few	TRBV12-3/TRBV12-4	TRBJ2-1	-	TGTGCCAGCAGCCGTCTAGGGGGAATAAATGAGCAGTTCTTC	CASSRLGGINEQFF
-	TRBV6-2/TRBV6-3	TRBJ2-2	-	TGTGCCAGCAATCGGGGCCTTAACACCGGGGAGCTGTTTTTT	CASNRGLNTGELFF
-	TRBV20-1	TRBJ2-3	TRBD2	TGCAGTGCAAAAGCGGGAGGGCCAGGGGATACGCAGTATTTT	CSAKAGGPGDTQYF
few	TRBV5-1	TRBJ2-2	-	TGCGCCAGCAGCTTGGAGGGTAACGGGGAGCTGTTTTTT	CASSLEGNGELFF
-	TRBV11-2	TRBJ2-7	-	TGTGCCAGCAGCTTTGGGGTAGACCTGGGGGAGCAGTACTTC	CASSFGVDLGEQYF
-	TRBV5-4	TRBJ2-3	-	TGTGCCAGCAGCATCCGGGTAGATAGCACAGATACGCAGTATTTT	CASSIRVDSTDTQYF
few	TRBV7-9	TRBJ1-5	-	TGTGCCAGCAGCCCCAGTGGATGGGATAGCAATCAGCCCCAGCATTTT	CASSPSGWDSNQPQHF
-	TRBV7-3	TRBJ2-1	-	TGTGCCAGCAGCTTAGTAGGGGGTCCAAATGAGCAGTTCTTC	CASSLVGGPNEQFF
few	TRBV7-6	TRBJ2-1	-	TGTGCCAGCAGCCCCCCGGTTGCAAACAATGAGCAGTTCTTC	CASSPPVANNEQFF
-	TRBV4-1	TRBJ2-1	TRBD1	TGCGCCAGCAGCCAAGAACCGAGGACAGGGCCGAATGAGCAGTTCTTC	CASSQEPRTGPNEQFF